This TCR beta chain was captured by sequencing in a study of blood T cell repertoires in COVID-19. Across the study: In each case, the material was cDNA or gDNA derived from T cells, B-cell-depleted T cells, or PBMCs.

Germline values: CDR1 LNHDA, CDR2 SQIVND (reference sequence). CDR3 size: 14 residues. V lost 8 bases to trimming and J lost 8 bases; unmatched junction nucleotides: 7. Here immunoSEQ multiplex PCR was the method, and the copy in TCRdb shows in-frame clones only, minus some. The sample holds tens of thousands of clones, approximately 92% seen once. V is TRBV19 and J is TRBJ1-6; 9 nucleotides line up with TRBD1. This receptor was taken from a woman aged 80 or over with acute or convalescent COVID-19. Material: peripheral blood. In DNA, the CDR3 is TGTGCCAGTCAGTCGGGACAGGGTTATTCACCCCTCCACTTT. Residues: CASQSGQGYSPLHF.